This TCR beta chain was captured in a study of neurological immune-mediated disorders. This clonotype showed up many times. Each TCR transcript was tagged with a 10-nucleotide random UMI during 5'RACE. TCRdb re-derived calls from the 5' RACE reads in MiXCR, one entry per CDR3 protein. Found here are 100,000 or so distinct CDR3 sequences, about 12% of them singletons; the top ten hold roughly 5%. Sample time point: longitudinal time-point 2. Where libraries were unsorted, they were derived from 2 million PBMCs stored at -80 degrees C. This CDR3 is built from 15 residues. Germline CDR1 SGHTA, CDR2 FQGTGA. Germline trimming cut 2 bases from V and 3 bases from J; bases unmatched to any gene: 2.

The sequencing sample was made of PBMCs. This rearrangement joins TRBV7-3 to TRBJ2-1; 9 bases match TRBD2. This clonotype originated in a female donor with HTLV-1-associated myelopathy (HAM/TSP). The CDR3 loop reads CASSLASGDYNEQFF. DNA for the CDR3: TGTGCCAGCAGCTTAGCTAGCGGGGACTACAATGAGCAGTTCTTC.